These T cell receptor beta chains were read from a single sample in a study of beta chain features in type 1 diabetes. Data came from immunoSEQ multiplex PCR; TCRdb stores just in-frame clones and leaves some out. The data hold under 90,000 clones, with roughly a third observed a single time. Sequencing was done on a sample of stem cell memory CD4+ T cells from blood. These receptors were taken from a woman between 18 and 29 years old in good health. Each CDR3 is given with its conserved first and last residue. The D gene is left open where the match is weak. For some rows the clone size is stated as once, few or many, or as a class when expanded; others skip it.

v_call: TRBV30
j_call: TRBJ1-1
d_call: NA
clone_size: NA
cdr3_aa: CAWSAVLNTEAFF
cdr3_nt: TGTGCCTGGAGTGCGGTGTTGAACACTGAAGCTTTCTTT

v_call: TRBV5-1
j_call: TRBJ2-3
d_call: NA
clone_size: few
cdr3_aa: CASSFGRSGSTDTQYF
cdr3_nt: TGCGCCAGCAGCTTCGGCCGATCGGGGAGCACAGATACGCAGTATTTT

v_call: TRBV21-1
j_call: TRBJ1-3
d_call: NA
clone_size: few
cdr3_aa: CASSVPQGPTGNTIYF
cdr3_nt: TGTGCCAGCAGCGTACCCCAGGGCCCCACTGGAAACACCATATATTTT

v_call: TRBV6-1
j_call: TRBJ1-5
d_call: NA
clone_size: NA
cdr3_aa: CASSAQGYSNQPQHF
cdr3_nt: TGTGCCAGCAGTGCTCAGGGTTATAGCAATCAGCCCCAGCATTTT

v_call: TRBV18
j_call: TRBJ1-2
d_call: TRBD1
clone_size: NA
cdr3_aa: CASSPDRAGGYTF
cdr3_nt: TGTGCCAGCTCGCCCGACAGGGCTGGTGGCTACACCTTC

v_call: TRBV4-1
j_call: TRBJ1-1
d_call: TRBD1
clone_size: NA
cdr3_aa: CASSQDNRGDTEAFF
cdr3_nt: TGCGCCAGCAGCCAAGATAACAGGGGGGACACTGAAGCTTTCTTT

v_call: TRBV19
j_call: TRBJ2-2
d_call: NA
clone_size: NA
cdr3_aa: CATLQGENTGELFF
cdr3_nt: TGTGCCACCCTCCAAGGGGAGAACACCGGGGAGCTGTTTTTT

v_call: TRBV4-3
j_call: TRBJ2-1
d_call: NA
clone_size: NA
cdr3_aa: CASSQGRGIDEQFF
cdr3_nt: TGCGCCAGCAGCCAAGGAAGAGGGATAGATGAGCAGTTCTTC

v_call: TRBV2
j_call: TRBJ2-7
d_call: TRBD1
clone_size: NA
cdr3_aa: CATGQGSYEQYF
cdr3_nt: TGTGCCACCGGACAGGGATCCTACGAGCAGTACTTC

v_call: TRBV9
j_call: TRBJ2-1
d_call: TRBD2
clone_size: NA
cdr3_aa: CASSVGEGTSGRYYNEQFF
cdr3_nt: TGTGCCAGCAGCGTAGGAGAAGGGACTAGCGGGAGGTATTACAATGAGCAGTTCTTC

v_call: TRBV6-5
j_call: TRBJ1-1
d_call: TRBD1
clone_size: once
cdr3_aa: CASSYSQGAGAEAFF
cdr3_nt: TGTGCCAGCAGTTACTCGCAGGGGGCGGGGGCTGAAGCTTTCTTT

v_call: TRBV11-2
j_call: TRBJ2-5
d_call: TRBD1
clone_size: NA
cdr3_aa: CASSLGQGETQYF
cdr3_nt: TGTGCCAGCAGCCTTGGACAGGGAGAGACCCAGTACTTC

v_call: TRBV7-3
j_call: TRBJ2-3
d_call: NA
clone_size: few
cdr3_aa: CASSLLLLTDTQYF
cdr3_nt: TGTGCCAGCAGCTTATTACTTCTTACAGATACGCAGTATTTT

v_call: TRBV30
j_call: TRBJ2-3
d_call: TRBD2
clone_size: few
cdr3_aa: CAWRRGVTRTDTQYF
cdr3_nt: TGTGCCTGGAGACGGGGGGTTACCCGCACAGATACGCAGTATTTT

v_call: TRBV2
j_call: TRBJ2-7
d_call: TRBD2
clone_size: few
cdr3_aa: CASSELAGGYEQYF
cdr3_nt: TGTGCCAGCAGTGAACTAGCGGGGGGCTACGAGCAGTACTTC

v_call: TRBV5-1
j_call: TRBJ2-1
d_call: TRBD2
clone_size: few
cdr3_aa: CASSPSGSNDEQFF
cdr3_nt: TGCGCCAGCAGCCCTAGCGGGAGTAATGATGAGCAGTTCTTC

v_call: TRBV2
j_call: TRBJ2-3
d_call: TRBD1
clone_size: NA
cdr3_aa: CASLGGRSTDTQYF
cdr3_nt: TGTGCCAGCTTAGGGGGCAGAAGCACAGATACGCAGTATTTT

v_call: TRBV30
j_call: TRBJ2-5
d_call: NA
clone_size: many
cdr3_aa: CAWSVRGGIETQYF
cdr3_nt: TGTGCCTGGAGTGTAAGGGGAGGCATAGAGACCCAGTACTTC

v_call: TRBV2
j_call: TRBJ2-5
d_call: TRBD2
clone_size: few
cdr3_aa: CASIGIGGSFQTQYF
cdr3_nt: TGTGCCAGCATCGGCATCGGGGGGTCCTTCCAGACCCAGTACTTC

v_call: TRBV7-9
j_call: TRBJ2-4
d_call: TRBD1
clone_size: NA
cdr3_aa: CASSPLDRGQNIQYF
cdr3_nt: TGTGCCAGCAGCCCATTGGACAGGGGGCAAAACATTCAGTACTTC

v_call: TRBV10-3
j_call: TRBJ2-3
d_call: TRBD2
clone_size: NA
cdr3_aa: CAISESKKTSGHRGTQYF
cdr3_nt: TGTGCCATCAGTGAGTCGAAGAAGACTAGCGGGCACAGGGGTACGCAGTATTTT

v_call: TRBV2
j_call: TRBJ2-1
d_call: TRBD2
clone_size: NA
cdr3_aa: CASSAGGFNNEQFF
cdr3_nt: TGTGCCAGTTCAGCGGGGGGGTTTAACAATGAGCAGTTCTTC

v_call: TRBV2
j_call: TRBJ2-7
d_call: TRBD2
clone_size: few
cdr3_aa: CASSDSGVREGRREQYF
cdr3_nt: TGTGCCAGCAGTGATTCAGGGGTGCGGGAGGGCCGGAGGGAGCAGTACTTC

v_call: TRBV7-2
j_call: TRBJ2-7
d_call: TRBD2
clone_size: few
cdr3_aa: CASSLSRGSWYEQYF
cdr3_nt: TGTGCCAGCAGCTTATCGCGGGGGTCGTGGTACGAGCAGTACTTC

v_call: TRBV6-6
j_call: TRBJ2-3
d_call: TRBD1
clone_size: few
cdr3_aa: CASTTQGASDTQYF
cdr3_nt: TGTGCCAGCACCACACAGGGGGCCTCAGATACGCAGTATTTT

v_call: TRBV6-5
j_call: TRBJ2-5
d_call: TRBD2
clone_size: NA
cdr3_aa: CASSQDGGQYF
cdr3_nt: TGTGCCAGCAGCCAGGACGGGGGGCAGTACTTC

v_call: TRBV6-1
j_call: TRBJ1-1
d_call: TRBD1
clone_size: few
cdr3_aa: CASSEATGGMNTEAFF
cdr3_nt: TGTGCCAGCAGTGAGGCGACAGGGGGCATGAACACTGAAGCTTTCTTT

v_call: TRBV27
j_call: TRBJ2-7
d_call: TRBD2
clone_size: NA
cdr3_aa: CASRVPGLAGGLKQYF
cdr3_nt: TGTGCCAGCAGGGTTCCGGGACTAGCGGGAGGATTAAAGCAGTACTTC

v_call: TRBV9
j_call: TRBJ2-3
d_call: TRBD2
clone_size: NA
cdr3_aa: CASSVGALAVTDTQYF
cdr3_nt: TGTGCCAGCAGCGTAGGAGCGCTAGCGGTCACAGATACGCAGTATTTT

v_call: TRBV11-1
j_call: TRBJ2-3
d_call: NA
clone_size: few
cdr3_aa: CASRFSPTDTQYF
cdr3_nt: TGTGCCAGCAGATTCTCTCCCACAGATACGCAGTATTTT

v_call: TRBV11-3
j_call: TRBJ2-3
d_call: NA
clone_size: NA
cdr3_aa: CASSPVRLADTQYF
cdr3_nt: TGTGCCAGCAGCCCCGTCCGACTAGCAGATACGCAGTATTTT

v_call: TRBV12-5
j_call: TRBJ2-5
d_call: NA
clone_size: NA
cdr3_aa: CASGAGSRETQYF
cdr3_nt: TGTGCTAGTGGGGCGGGATCACGCGAGACCCAGTACTTC

v_call: TRBV6-1
j_call: TRBJ1-1
d_call: NA
clone_size: NA
cdr3_aa: CASTIQGLGTEAFF
cdr3_nt: TGTGCCAGCACCATACAGGGTTTAGGCACTGAAGCTTTCTTT

v_call: TRBV7-9
j_call: TRBJ1-1
d_call: NA
clone_size: few
cdr3_aa: CASSSAYEAFF
cdr3_nt: TGTGCCAGCAGCAGCGCATATGAAGCTTTCTTT

v_call: TRBV28
j_call: TRBJ1-2
d_call: NA
clone_size: few
cdr3_aa: CASSLLGGNYGYTF
cdr3_nt: TGTGCCAGCAGTTTATTGGGAGGGAACTATGGCTACACCTTC

v_call: TRBV7-3
j_call: TRBJ2-5
d_call: TRBD2
clone_size: few
cdr3_aa: CASAGGAGGTQYF
cdr3_nt: TGTGCCAGCGCTGGCGGGGCGGGAGGGACCCAGTACTTC

v_call: TRBV7-9
j_call: TRBJ2-5
d_call: NA
clone_size: NA
cdr3_aa: CASSRSSGIQETQYF
cdr3_nt: TGTGCCAGCAGCCGATCATCCGGGATCCAAGAGACCCAGTACTTC

v_call: TRBV5-1
j_call: TRBJ2-7
d_call: TRBD1
clone_size: NA
cdr3_aa: CASSLGQGTNEQYF
cdr3_nt: TGCGCCAGCAGCCTGGGACAGGGGACTAACGAGCAGTACTTC

v_call: TRBV30
j_call: TRBJ1-5
d_call: NA
clone_size: once
cdr3_aa: CAWSVLGVNQPQHF
cdr3_nt: TGTGCCTGGAGTGTGCTAGGGGTTAATCAGCCCCAGCATTTT

v_call: TRBV5-1
j_call: TRBJ2-5
d_call: TRBD1
clone_size: NA
cdr3_aa: CASSPGTGFHQETQYF
cdr3_nt: TGCGCCAGCAGTCCCGGGACAGGGTTTCACCAAGAGACCCAGTACTTC

v_call: TRBV19
j_call: TRBJ1-2
d_call: NA
clone_size: NA
cdr3_aa: CASTSLGGDNYGYTF
cdr3_nt: TGTGCCAGTACCTCTCTAGGGGGGGATAACTATGGCTACACCTTC

v_call: TRBV19
j_call: TRBJ1-4
d_call: NA
clone_size: NA
cdr3_aa: CASSAGTSEKLFF
cdr3_nt: TGTGCCAGTAGTGCGGGGACCAGCGAAAAACTGTTTTTT

v_call: TRBV9
j_call: TRBJ2-5
d_call: NA
clone_size: NA
cdr3_aa: CASSLQVQETQYF
cdr3_nt: TGTGCCAGCAGCCTACAGGTACAAGAGACCCAGTACTTC

v_call: TRBV4-2
j_call: TRBJ2-7
d_call: NA
clone_size: NA
cdr3_aa: CASSRQRGNEQYF
cdr3_nt: TGTGCCAGCAGCCGACAGAGGGGGAACGAGCAGTACTTC

v_call: TRBV7-3
j_call: TRBJ2-7
d_call: TRBD1
clone_size: NA
cdr3_aa: CASSFNRGEQYF
cdr3_nt: TGTGCCAGCAGCTTTAACAGGGGCGAGCAGTACTTC

v_call: TRBV5-1
j_call: TRBJ2-7
d_call: NA
clone_size: NA
cdr3_aa: CASRLGTPNYEQYF
cdr3_nt: TGCGCCAGCAGGCTAGGGACTCCTAACTACGAGCAGTACTTC

v_call: TRBV2
j_call: TRBJ2-3
d_call: NA
clone_size: NA
cdr3_aa: CASSEAGVGDTQYF
cdr3_nt: TGTGCCAGCAGTGAAGCGGGAGTGGGAGATACGCAGTATTTT

v_call: TRBV6-5
j_call: TRBJ2-5
d_call: NA
clone_size: NA
cdr3_aa: CASSYSWAGQETQYF
cdr3_nt: TGTGCCAGCAGTTACTCGTGGGCAGGCCAAGAGACCCAGTACTTC

v_call: TRBV18
j_call: TRBJ2-5
d_call: TRBD2
clone_size: few
cdr3_aa: CASSPPAGGEETQYF
cdr3_nt: TGTGCCAGCTCACCACCAGCGGGAGGGGAAGAGACCCAGTACTTC

v_call: TRBV6-1
j_call: TRBJ2-3
d_call: NA
clone_size: few
cdr3_aa: CASRPGIVDTQYF
cdr3_nt: TGTGCCAGCAGGCCAGGTATAGTGGATACGCAGTATTTT

v_call: TRBV4-1
j_call: TRBJ2-2
d_call: TRBD2
clone_size: once
cdr3_aa: CASSQGSGGANTGELFF
cdr3_nt: TGCGCCAGCAGCCAAGGGAGCGGGGGGGCCAACACCGGGGAGCTGTTTTTT

v_call: TRBV30
j_call: TRBJ1-1
d_call: TRBD1
clone_size: many
cdr3_aa: CAWSRDRGLNTEAFF
cdr3_nt: TGTGCCTGGAGTCGGGACAGGGGCTTGAACACTGAAGCTTTCTTT

v_call: TRBV19
j_call: TRBJ1-1
d_call: NA
clone_size: NA
cdr3_aa: CASQRGGYGMNTEAFF
cdr3_nt: TGTGCCAGCCAGAGGGGGGGTTACGGAATGAACACTGAAGCTTTCTTT

v_call: TRBV7-2
j_call: TRBJ2-7
d_call: NA
clone_size: NA
cdr3_aa: CASTLASSYEQYF
cdr3_nt: TGTGCCAGTACTCTAGCGAGCTCCTACGAGCAGTACTTC

v_call: TRBV5-6
j_call: TRBJ2-3
d_call: TRBD2
clone_size: NA
cdr3_aa: CASSSTSGSTDTQYF
cdr3_nt: TGTGCCAGCAGCTCTACTAGCGGTAGCACAGATACGCAGTATTTT

v_call: TRBV5-1
j_call: TRBJ2-3
d_call: NA
clone_size: NA
cdr3_aa: CASSLAVGGTTDTQYF
cdr3_nt: TGCGCCAGCAGCTTGGCGGTAGGGGGAACCACAGATACGCAGTATTTT

v_call: TRBV9
j_call: TRBJ1-1
d_call: TRBD1
clone_size: NA
cdr3_aa: CASSVDRGDKAFF
cdr3_nt: TGTGCCAGCAGCGTAGACAGGGGAGATAAAGCTTTCTTT

v_call: TRBV7-9
j_call: TRBJ2-1
d_call: NA
clone_size: NA
cdr3_aa: CASSRPFPGIEFF
cdr3_nt: TGTGCCAGCAGCCGTCCCTTTCCAGGGATAGAGTTCTTC